These 14 T cell receptor beta chains were sequenced from one sample in a study of T-cell memory formation after mild COVID-19. Via MiXCR, TCRdb re-called the 5' RACE reads, giving one row per CDR3 protein. The sample has tens of thousands of distinct CDR3 sequences; less than 15% are singletons. Sequences were obtained from PBMCs or a T cell subset sorted from them (not recorded which). The origin of the receptors is an adult woman who had mild COVID-19 (a few samples of this study predate the infection). Cell type and time point are not known.

This clonotype was observed many times. V usage is TRBV5-1 and J usage is TRBJ2-1; 9 nucleotides align to TRBD2. This CDR3 has 17 amino acids. The J segment lost 0 bases and the V segment lost 5 bases, leaving 9 bases of the junction unmatched. CDR1 is SGHRS and CDR2 is YFSETQ in the germline V gene. The CDR3 bases are TGCGCCAGCAGTCGAGAAGCGGGGGGCCCCTCCTACAATGAGCAGTTCTTC. Amino acid sequence: CASSREAGGPSYNEQFF. Drawing the rest from reference TRBV5-1 and TRBJ2-1, the complete variable domain is KAGVTQTPRYLIKTRGQQVTLSCSPISGHRSVSWYQQTPGQGLQFLFEYFSETQRNKGNFPGRFSGRQFSNSRSEMNVSTLELGDSALYLCASSREAGGPSYNEQFFGPGTRLTVL.

This clonotype has ten or more counts. The CDR3: CASSKKIWTGGVATF. Here the CDR3 DNA reads TGTGCCAGCAGCAAGAAGATATGGACAGGGGGAGTTGCCACCTTC. The rearrangement links TRBV13 to TRBJ1-2, with 10 bases aligning to TRBD1. Germline V gives CDR1 PRHDT, CDR2 FYEKMQ (reference sequence). The V segment lost 5 bases and the J segment 13 bases; nucleotides outside the gene matches: 16. This CDR3 is 15 amino acids long.

This clonotype was found many times. The V call is TRBV29-1, the J call TRBJ2-3, with 7 bases fitting TRBD2. The CDR3 is 16 residues long. V trimming: 1 base; J trimming: 0 bases; junction bases outside the gene matches: 7. Germline loops: CDR1 SQVTM, CDR2 ANQGSEA. CDR3 nucleotides: TGCAGCGTTGAAGGGGCGGGGGACCCTAGCACAGATACGCAGTATTTT. Residues: CSVEGAGDPSTDTQYF.

This sequence joins TRBV7-3 and TRBJ2-2, with no clear D. CDR1 is SGHTA, CDR2 FQGTGA, per germline. The CDR3 runs to 11 residues. The V end was cut by 8 bases, the J end by 6 bases, with 7 bases between. CDR3 sequence (DNA): TGTGCCAGCTCTGGGGCCGGGGAGCTGTTTTTT. Translation gives CASSGAGELFF.

This clonotype was recorded at least ten times. The CDR3 is CASSPPGRGGAFF. CDR3 nucleotide sequence: TGTGCCAGCAGCCCCCCGGGCAGGGGGGGAGCTTTCTTT. This chain uses TRBV27 with TRBJ1-1; 7 nucleotides align to TRBD1. V gave up 6 bases and J gave up 10 bases; unmatched junction bases: 11. Germline-derived CDR1 and CDR2 are MNHEY and SMNVEV (reference sequence). The CDR3 runs to 13 residues.

The chain links TRBV5-1 to TRBJ2-3, with D unclear. V was cut by 0 bases and J by 1 base, with 9 bases left in between. Germline values: CDR1 SGHRS, CDR2 YFSETQ. The CDR3 is 15 amino acids. Written as DNA, the CDR3 is TGCGCCAGCAGCTTGGATTTCCGCCGCACAGATACGCAGTATTTT. It yields the protein CASSLDFRRTDTQYF.

The chain is built from TRBV12-3 or TRBV12-4 and TRBJ2-1; 7 bases fit TRBD1. The CDR3 sequence is 15 residues long. V shed 6 bases and J 7 bases; nucleotides not matched to a gene: 12. The CDR3 loop is CASSRRQGRTNEQFF. CDR3 coding DNA: TGTGCCAGCAGCCGTCGACAGGGAAGGACTAATGAGCAGTTCTTC.

This clonotype was observed many times. The CDR3 nucleotides read TGTGCCAGCAGCCATACGCCAGGACGGACGTACGAGCAGTACTTC. Protein sequence: CASSHTPGRTYEQYF. J is TRBJ2-7 and V is TRBV7-2; D remains ambiguous. The germline V gene has CDR1 SGHTA and CDR2 FQGNSA. Trimming shortened V by 5 bases and J by 4 bases, and 18 bases separated the two germline ends. The CDR3 has 15 amino acids.

This clonotype was seen repeatedly, ten times or more. The CDR3, as DNA: TGTGCCAGCAGCTTAGCTCGAGTGAAGTTCTTC. Translating gives CASSLARVKFF. The V and J genes are TRBV7-2 and TRBJ2-1; D remains unclear. Trimming cost V 0 bases and J 14 bases, with 8 bases left between them. The length of the CDR3 is 11 residues. The germline gives CDR1 SGHTA, CDR2 FQGNSA.

The chain carries TRBV20-1 and TRBJ2-7; 7 nucleotides agree with TRBD1. The junction had 7 bases not matched to a gene; V was cut back by 5 bases and J by 3 bases. Germline V lookup: CDR1 DFQATT, CDR2 SNEGSKA (reference sequence). The CDR3 has 13 residues. CDR3 amino acids: CSARTGSFYEQYF. As DNA, the CDR3 is TGCAGTGCTCGGACAGGAAGCTTCTACGAGCAGTACTTC.

This clonotype was counted at least ten times. The rearrangement links TRBV7-9 to TRBJ1-3; D gene uncertain. V was clipped by 7 bases and J by 0 bases, with 4 bases between them. The germline CDR1 and CDR2 sequences are SEHNR and FQNEAQ (reference sequence). CDR3 length: 12 amino acids. The CDR3 spells CASNHSGNTIYF. DNA for the CDR3: TGTGCCAGCAACCACTCTGGAAACACCATATATTTT.

This clonotype came up many times. The V and J genes are TRBV7-2 and TRBJ1-2; no clear D. CDR3 length: 15 amino acids. V was clipped by 2 bases and J by 0 bases, with 10 bases between them. CDR1 is SGHTA, CDR2 FQGNSA, per germline. As DNA, the CDR3 is TGTGCCAGCAGCTTACCGAACACCTCTAACTATGGCTACACCTTC. This translates into CASSLPNTSNYGYTF.

The chain links TRBV7-2 to TRBJ1-5; tentative D call: TRBD1 (5 bases). Per germline, CDR1 SGHTA and CDR2 FQGNSA. The CDR3 runs 13 residues. Deletions cut 6 bases from V and 13 bases from J, with 19 bases between. CDR3: CASSINSDTLQHF. DNA of the CDR3: TGTGCCAGCAGTATAAATTCGGACACCCTACAGCATTTT.

This clonotype was counted at least ten times. This chain links TRBV2 with TRBJ1-1; TRBD1 matches at 11 bases. J gave up 5 bases and V 4 bases, and 9 bases lay outside the gene matches. The CDR3 consists of 16 residues. CDR1 is SNHLY, CDR2 FYNNEI, per germline. The DNA for the CDR3 is TGTGCCAGCAGTGCTCGGACAGGGGGCGGAGGGACTGAAGCTTTCTTT. This gives the protein CASSARTGGGGTEAFF.